The rows below give T cell receptor beta chains drawn from one sample of a study of T cell repertoires in cytomegalovirus infection. TCRdb recomputed calls from the reads with MiXCR, one row per CDR3 protein. The sample consists of about half a million distinct CDR3 sequences, about 39% of them appearing once. These receptors' antigens are unknown. The material was cultured PBMCs, obtained from culture after CMV antigen stimulation. These receptors all stem from a human donor in good health (CMV status not recorded). Some clones in this sample may be carry-over from other donors' samples. Both conserved end residues are part of each CDR3. A D gene is named only where the DNA matches it firmly. Not every row has a clone size; where given, it reads once, few, many or a size class.

clone size: -; J gene: TRBJ2-2; V gene: TRBV6-2/TRBV6-3; D gene: TRBD2; CDR3 protein: CASSLASGVYTGELFF; CDR3 DNA: TGTGCCAGCAGTTTGGCTAGCGGGGTTTATACCGGGGAGCTGTTTTTT
clone size: -; J gene: TRBJ2-1; V gene: TRBV7-4; D gene: -; CDR3 protein: CASSTGAQGDEQFF; CDR3 DNA: TGTGCCAGCAGCACCGGGGCCCAAGGGGATGAGCAGTTCTTC
clone size: few; J gene: TRBJ2-7; V gene: TRBV7-6; D gene: -; CDR3 protein: CASSLNGGLYEQYF; CDR3 DNA: TGTGCCAGCAGCTTAAATGGGGGGCTTTACGAGCAGTACTTC
clone size: -; J gene: TRBJ2-2; V gene: TRBV10-3; D gene: TRBD2; CDR3 protein: CAIRGRLGGRTGELFF; CDR3 DNA: TGTGCCATCAGGGGGCGACTAGGCGGGAGGACCGGGGAGCTGTTTTTT
clone size: many; J gene: TRBJ1-2; V gene: TRBV7-2; D gene: -; CDR3 protein: CASTPGPNYGYTF; CDR3 DNA: TGTGCCAGCACCCCGGGACCCAACTATGGCTACACCTTC
clone size: few; J gene: TRBJ2-5; V gene: TRBV2; D gene: TRBD2; CDR3 protein: CASSFLSGRDETQYF; CDR3 DNA: TGTGCCAGCAGTTTCCTTAGCGGGAGGGACGAGACCCAGTACTTC
clone size: few; J gene: TRBJ1-1; V gene: TRBV7-9; D gene: -; CDR3 protein: CASSFGSAGAEAFF; CDR3 DNA: TGTGCCAGCAGCTTTGGATCGGCAGGGGCTGAAGCTTTCTTT
clone size: few; J gene: TRBJ2-1; V gene: TRBV7-8; D gene: -; CDR3 protein: CASTTQTGGLNEQFF; CDR3 DNA: TGTGCCAGCACTACTCAGACCGGGGGGCTCAATGAGCAGTTCTTC
clone size: -; J gene: TRBJ2-3; V gene: TRBV6-5; D gene: -; CDR3 protein: CASSYSAGDTQYF; CDR3 DNA: TGTGCCAGCAGTTACTCCGCTGGGGATACGCAGTATTTT
clone size: -; J gene: TRBJ2-1; V gene: TRBV20-1; D gene: TRBD2; CDR3 protein: CSARGLAGGSSYNEQFF; CDR3 DNA: TGCAGTGCTAGGGGACTAGCGGGGGGTTCCTCCTACAATGAGCAGTTCTTC
clone size: -; J gene: TRBJ1-5; V gene: TRBV20-1; D gene: TRBD1; CDR3 protein: CSARDMAGGGNQPQHF; CDR3 DNA: TGCAGTGCTAGAGATATGGCAGGGGGCGGGAATCAGCCCCAGCATTTT
clone size: -; J gene: TRBJ2-1; V gene: TRBV29-1; D gene: -; CDR3 protein: CSVGYQGWGNNEQFF; CDR3 DNA: TGCAGCGTTGGTTACCAGGGATGGGGGAACAATGAGCAGTTCTTC
clone size: -; J gene: TRBJ1-2; V gene: TRBV20-1; D gene: TRBD1; CDR3 protein: CSARDRVTAYGYTF; CDR3 DNA: TGCAGTGCTCGGGACAGGGTAACGGCCTATGGCTACACCTTC
clone size: -; J gene: TRBJ2-1; V gene: TRBV6-5; D gene: -; CDR3 protein: CASCPGGIGGSYNEQFF; CDR3 DNA: TGTGCCAGCTGCCCCGGGGGCATTGGCGGCTCCTACAATGAGCAGTTCTTC
clone size: few; J gene: TRBJ1-2; V gene: TRBV28; D gene: -; CDR3 protein: CASSRERVGYTF; CDR3 DNA: TGTGCCAGCAGTCGAGAAAGAGTTGGCTACACCTTC
clone size: -; J gene: TRBJ1-4; V gene: TRBV6-6; D gene: -; CDR3 protein: CASSAPEKLFF; CDR3 DNA: TGTGCCAGCAGTGCCCCCGAAAAACTGTTTTTT
clone size: few; J gene: TRBJ2-5; V gene: TRBV7-9; D gene: -; CDR3 protein: CATNLWPSTWYQETQYF; CDR3 DNA: TGTGCCACCAACCTCTGGCCTAGCACATGGTACCAAGAGACCCAGTACTTC
clone size: -; J gene: TRBJ1-2; V gene: TRBV19; D gene: TRBD1; CDR3 protein: CASSRTGDYGYTF; CDR3 DNA: TGTGCCAGTAGTAGAACAGGGGACTATGGCTACACCTTC
clone size: few; J gene: TRBJ1-2; V gene: TRBV27; D gene: -; CDR3 protein: CASSQFPRVTNGYTF; CDR3 DNA: TGTGCCAGCAGTCAGTTTCCAAGGGTAACGAATGGCTACACCTTC
clone size: few; J gene: TRBJ2-1; V gene: TRBV7-2; D gene: TRBD2; CDR3 protein: CASCLRSGITGSYNEQFF; CDR3 DNA: TGTGCCAGCTGCCTTCGCAGCGGGATCACGGGATCCTACAATGAGCAGTTCTTC
clone size: -; J gene: TRBJ1-5; V gene: TRBV4-2; D gene: -; CDR3 protein: CASSRGRSNQPQHF; CDR3 DNA: TGTGCCAGCAGTCGTGGCCGTAGCAATCAGCCCCAGCATTTT
clone size: few; J gene: TRBJ2-1; V gene: TRBV7-2; D gene: -; CDR3 protein: CASSRQGGTVYNEQFF; CDR3 DNA: TGTGCCAGCAGCCGCCAGGGAGGGACAGTTTACAATGAGCAGTTCTTC
clone size: -; J gene: TRBJ2-1; V gene: TRBV7-8; D gene: TRBD2; CDR3 protein: CASSLRVKTSGGDRHYNEQFF; CDR3 DNA: TGTGCCAGCAGCTTAAGGGTGAAGACTAGCGGGGGGGATAGGCACTACAATGAGCAGTTCTTC
clone size: few; J gene: TRBJ2-5; V gene: TRBV20-1; D gene: TRBD1; CDR3 protein: CSALGQGQETQYF; CDR3 DNA: TGCAGTGCCCTGGGACAGGGCCAAGAGACCCAGTACTTC
clone size: -; J gene: TRBJ2-1; V gene: TRBV11-2; D gene: -; CDR3 protein: CASSFLTRYNEQFF; CDR3 DNA: TGTGCCAGCAGCTTTCTCACAAGGTACAATGAGCAGTTCTTC
clone size: -; J gene: TRBJ1-5; V gene: TRBV18; D gene: -; CDR3 protein: CASALPGTTPQHF; CDR3 DNA: TGTGCCAGCGCTTTACCCGGGACGACGCCCCAGCATTTT
clone size: -; J gene: TRBJ2-2; V gene: TRBV7-6; D gene: TRBD1; CDR3 protein: CASSWTGSAGELFF; CDR3 DNA: TGTGCCAGCAGCTGGACAGGGTCGGCCGGGGAGCTGTTTTTT
clone size: -; J gene: TRBJ2-3; V gene: TRBV7-2; D gene: TRBD2; CDR3 protein: CASSPASGRADTQYF; CDR3 DNA: TGTGCCAGCAGCCCGGCTAGCGGGAGGGCAGATACGCAGTATTTT
clone size: -; J gene: TRBJ2-5; V gene: TRBV7-9; D gene: -; CDR3 protein: CASSFGSRGETQYF; CDR3 DNA: TGTGCCAGCAGCTTTGGCTCGAGAGGGGAGACCCAGTACTTC
clone size: -; J gene: TRBJ2-3; V gene: TRBV7-4; D gene: -; CDR3 protein: CASSARPNTQYF; CDR3 DNA: TGTGCCAGCAGCGCCCGTCCCAATACGCAGTATTTT
clone size: -; J gene: TRBJ2-1; V gene: TRBV20-1; D gene: -; CDR3 protein: CSATKGRIYEQFF; CDR3 DNA: TGCAGTGCCACAAAAGGGCGGATCTATGAGCAGTTCTTC
clone size: -; J gene: TRBJ2-7; V gene: TRBV12-3/TRBV12-4; D gene: -; CDR3 protein: CASSPGGRATSYEQYF; CDR3 DNA: TGTGCCAGCAGTCCCGGAGGGCGGGCGACCTCCTACGAGCAGTACTTC
clone size: -; J gene: TRBJ2-1; V gene: TRBV7-6; D gene: -; CDR3 protein: CASSNDRDNEQFF; CDR3 DNA: TGTGCCAGCAGTAATGACAGAGACAATGAGCAGTTCTTC
clone size: few; J gene: TRBJ1-2; V gene: TRBV6-5; D gene: -; CDR3 protein: CASLGPPGYGYTF; CDR3 DNA: TGTGCCAGTCTCGGTCCCCCGGGCTATGGCTACACCTTC
clone size: -; J gene: TRBJ2-7; V gene: TRBV6-8; D gene: -; CDR3 protein: CASSYPVIGTYEQYF; CDR3 DNA: TGTGCCAGCAGTTACCCGGTTATAGGGACCTACGAGCAGTACTTC
clone size: -; J gene: TRBJ2-7; V gene: TRBV7-2; D gene: TRBD2; CDR3 protein: CASSFIGGDSYEQYF; CDR3 DNA: TGTGCCAGCAGCTTTATCGGGGGGGACTCCTACGAGCAGTACTTC
clone size: -; J gene: TRBJ2-3; V gene: TRBV11-2; D gene: TRBD1; CDR3 protein: CASSITGVLDTQYF; CDR3 DNA: TGTGCCAGCAGTATAACAGGGGTCCTCGATACGCAGTATTTT
clone size: -; J gene: TRBJ1-1; V gene: TRBV7-6; D gene: -; CDR3 protein: CASSPTRVMNTEAFF; CDR3 DNA: TGTGCCAGCAGCCCGACCAGGGTCATGAACACTGAAGCTTTCTTT
clone size: -; J gene: TRBJ2-1; V gene: TRBV15; D gene: -; CDR3 protein: CATSSLGNEQFF; CDR3 DNA: TGTGCCACCAGCAGTCTAGGGAATGAGCAGTTCTTC
clone size: -; J gene: TRBJ2-1; V gene: TRBV19; D gene: -; CDR3 protein: CASTPSTYADEQFF; CDR3 DNA: TGTGCCAGTACTCCATCGACTTATGCCGATGAGCAGTTCTTC
clone size: -; J gene: TRBJ1-1; V gene: TRBV4-1; D gene: -; CDR3 protein: CASSQVGVFRAFF; CDR3 DNA: TGCGCCAGCAGCCAGGTGGGGGTATTCAGAGCTTTCTTT
clone size: -; J gene: TRBJ2-7; V gene: TRBV20-1; D gene: -; CDR3 protein: CSACELQGDEQYF; CDR3 DNA: TGCAGTGCTTGCGAACTTCAGGGAGACGAGCAGTACTTC
clone size: few; J gene: TRBJ2-5; V gene: TRBV7-2; D gene: -; CDR3 protein: CASSWPLGETQYF; CDR3 DNA: TGTGCCAGCAGCTGGCCGCTTGGGGAGACCCAGTACTTC
clone size: -; J gene: TRBJ2-1; V gene: TRBV7-6; D gene: TRBD1; CDR3 protein: CASSLTGGNEQFF; CDR3 DNA: TGTGCCAGCAGCTTGACAGGGGGTAATGAGCAGTTCTTC
clone size: -; J gene: TRBJ1-2; V gene: TRBV19; D gene: TRBD1; CDR3 protein: CASATGVWDGYTF; CDR3 DNA: TGTGCCAGCGCGACAGGGGTCTGGGATGGCTACACCTTC
clone size: -; J gene: TRBJ1-6; V gene: TRBV27; D gene: TRBD1; CDR3 protein: CASKSETGSNSPLHF; CDR3 DNA: TGTGCCAGCAAGTCCGAGACAGGGTCTAATTCACCCCTCCACTTT
clone size: -; J gene: TRBJ2-1; V gene: TRBV10-3; D gene: TRBD2; CDR3 protein: CAIRAGTSGRIEFF; CDR3 DNA: TGTGCCATCAGGGCCGGGACTAGCGGGAGGATTGAGTTCTTC